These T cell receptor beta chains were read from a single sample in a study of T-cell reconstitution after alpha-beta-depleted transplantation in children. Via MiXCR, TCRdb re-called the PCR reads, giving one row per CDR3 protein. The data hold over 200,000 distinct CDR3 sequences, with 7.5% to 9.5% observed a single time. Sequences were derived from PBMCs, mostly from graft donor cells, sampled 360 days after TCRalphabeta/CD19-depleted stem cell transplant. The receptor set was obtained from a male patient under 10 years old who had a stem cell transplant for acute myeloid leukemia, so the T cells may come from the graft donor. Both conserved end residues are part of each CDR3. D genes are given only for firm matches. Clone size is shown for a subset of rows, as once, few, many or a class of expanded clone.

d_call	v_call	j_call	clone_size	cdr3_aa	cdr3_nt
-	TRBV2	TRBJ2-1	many	CASSERLTSPTYNEQFF	TGTGCCAGCAGCGAAAGACTTACTAGTCCCACCTACAATGAGCAGTTCTTC
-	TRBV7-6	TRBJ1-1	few	CASSLVRNTEAFF	TGTGCCAGCAGCTTAGTCAGGAACACTGAAGCTTTCTTT
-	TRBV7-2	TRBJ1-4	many	CASSLATVWWDNEKLFF	TGTGCCAGCAGCTTAGCAACAGTTTGGTGGGATAATGAAAAACTGTTTTTT
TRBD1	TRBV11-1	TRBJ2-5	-	CASSSPARDSWSPMEETQYF	TGTGCCAGCAGCTCGCCCGCCCGGGACAGTTGGTCCCCCATGGAAGAGACCCAGTACTTC
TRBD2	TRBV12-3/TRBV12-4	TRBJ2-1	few	CASSLSGRAAYNEQFF	TGTGCCAGCAGTTTAAGCGGGAGGGCCGCCTACAATGAGCAGTTCTTC
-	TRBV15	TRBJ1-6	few	CATSRDYSGSPLHF	TGTGCCACCAGCAGAGATTATTCGGGTTCACCCCTCCACTTT
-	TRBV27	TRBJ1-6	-	CASSLSRRDSPLHF	TGTGCCAGCAGTTTAAGTCGACGAGATTCACCCCTCCACTTT
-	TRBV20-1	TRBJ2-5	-	CSARDGARAIGGETQYF	TGCAGTGCTAGAGATGGGGCCAGGGCCATCGGAGGGGAGACCCAGTACTTC
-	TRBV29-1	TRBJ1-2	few	CSVFDRDGYTF	TGCAGCGTTTTTGACAGAGATGGCTACACCTTC
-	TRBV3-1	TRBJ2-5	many	CASSQALPRETQYF	TGTGCCAGCAGCCAAGCACTGCCTCGGGAGACCCAGTACTTC
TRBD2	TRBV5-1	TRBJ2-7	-	CASSLGLADYEQYF	TGCGCCAGCAGCTTGGGTCTAGCGGATTACGAGCAGTACTTC
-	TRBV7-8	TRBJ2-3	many	CASSLIPDTQYF	TGTGCCAGCAGCTTAATCCCAGATACGCAGTATTTT
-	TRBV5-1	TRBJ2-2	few	CASSLAPDAGELFF	TGCGCCAGCAGCTTGGCCCCTGATGCCGGGGAGCTGTTTTTT
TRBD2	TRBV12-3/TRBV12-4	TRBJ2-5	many	CASSGGLQETQYF	TGTGCCAGCTCGGGGGGGTTACAAGAGACCCAGTACTTC
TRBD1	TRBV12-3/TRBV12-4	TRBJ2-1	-	CASTLTGGDEQFF	TGTGCCAGCACTCTGACAGGGGGCGATGAGCAGTTCTTC
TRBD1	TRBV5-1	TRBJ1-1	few	CASSLLTGGFSNTEAFF	TGCGCCAGCAGCTTACTGACAGGGGGGTTCTCGAACACTGAAGCTTTCTTT
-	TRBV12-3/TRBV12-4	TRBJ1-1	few	CASSLPQGRGPSSEAFF	TGTGCCAGCAGTCTCCCCCAGGGGAGGGGACCATCAAGTGAAGCTTTCTTT
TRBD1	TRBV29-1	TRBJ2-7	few	CSVEDPLGTGAYEQYF	TGCAGCGTTGAAGATCCTTTAGGGACAGGGGCCTACGAGCAGTACTTC
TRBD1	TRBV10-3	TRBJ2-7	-	CAISVKGAGEQYF	TGTGCCATCAGTGTTAAGGGGGCGGGCGAGCAGTACTTC
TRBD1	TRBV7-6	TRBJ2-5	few	CASSLGTGESETQYF	TGTGCCAGCAGCTTAGGTACAGGGGAGAGCGAGACCCAGTACTTC
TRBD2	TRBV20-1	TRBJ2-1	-	CSASGREDYNEQFF	TGCAGTGCCAGTGGGCGGGAGGACTACAATGAGCAGTTCTTC
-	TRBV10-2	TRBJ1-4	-	CASSEPGGEKLFF	TGCGCCAGCAGTGAGCCGGGAGGTGAAAAACTGTTTTTT
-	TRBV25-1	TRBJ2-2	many	CASRYRDPGELFF	TGTGCCAGCAGGTACAGGGATCCCGGGGAGCTGTTTTTT
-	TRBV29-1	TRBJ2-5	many	CSVETGETQYF	TGCAGCGTTGAAACCGGCGAGACCCAGTACTTC
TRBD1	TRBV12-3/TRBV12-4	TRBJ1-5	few	CASRTGGQPQHF	TGTGCCAGCAGGACAGGGGGTCAGCCCCAGCATTTT
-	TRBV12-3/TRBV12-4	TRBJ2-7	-	CASQFQASGNYEQYF	TGTGCCAGCCAATTTCAGGCCAGCGGCAATTACGAGCAGTACTTC
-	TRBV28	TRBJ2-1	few	CASSLPPSLNNEQFF	TGTGCCAGCAGTTTACCGCCTAGCTTGAACAATGAGCAGTTCTTC
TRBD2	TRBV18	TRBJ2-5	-	CASSPMSVGREGETQYF	TGTGCCAGCTCACCAATGTCGGTGGGCCGGGAGGGAGAGACCCAGTACTTC
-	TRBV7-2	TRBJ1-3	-	CASSSPLQGSGNTIYF	TGTGCCAGCAGCTCCCCCTTACAGGGTTCTGGAAACACCATATATTTT
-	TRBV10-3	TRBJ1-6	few	CAISESGYYSPLHF	TGTGCCATCAGTGAGTCGGGGTACTATTCACCCCTCCACTTT
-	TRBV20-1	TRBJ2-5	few	CSLRWGKETQYF	TGCAGTCTCAGATGGGGGAAGGAGACCCAGTACTTC
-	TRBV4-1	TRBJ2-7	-	CASSQTPVYEQYF	TGCGCCAGCAGCCAAACCCCCGTCTACGAGCAGTACTTC
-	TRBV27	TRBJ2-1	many	CASSLGLGGAEFF	TGTGCCAGCAGTTTAGGCCTTGGGGGCGCTGAGTTCTTC
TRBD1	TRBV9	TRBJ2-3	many	CASSKGTPRDSATQYF	TGTGCCAGCAGCAAAGGGACGCCTCGGGACAGTGCTACGCAGTATTTT
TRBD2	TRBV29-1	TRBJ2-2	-	CSVAGTSGRAGTGELFF	TGCAGCGTTGCCGGGACTAGCGGGAGGGCCGGGACCGGGGAGCTGTTTTTT
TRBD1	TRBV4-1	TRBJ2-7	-	CASSQGTGYIYEQYF	TGCGCCAGCAGCCAAGGGACAGGGTATATCTACGAGCAGTACTTC
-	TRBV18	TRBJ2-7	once	CASSPDIAYEQYF	TGTGCCAGCTCACCGGACATAGCCTACGAGCAGTACTTC
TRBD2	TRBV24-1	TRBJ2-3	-	CATSDSGLVTDTQYF	TGTGCCACCAGTGATTCAGGACTAGTCACAGATACGCAGTATTTT
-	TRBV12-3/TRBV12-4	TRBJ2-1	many	CASNSHPGTAYNEQFF	TGTGCCAGCAATTCTCATCCCGGGACTGCGTACAATGAGCAGTTCTTC
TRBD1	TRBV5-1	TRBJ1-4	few	CASSLGPGQGIRGEKLFF	TGCGCCAGCAGCTTGGGCCCGGGACAGGGGATCCGGGGCGAAAAACTGTTTTTT
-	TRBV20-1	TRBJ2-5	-	CSAVLRAAQETQYF	TGCAGTGCTGTGCTTCGGGCAGCCCAAGAGACCCAGTACTTC
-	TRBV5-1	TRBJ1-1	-	CASSLSVGTEAFF	TGCGCCAGCAGCTTGTCCGTGGGCACTGAAGCTTTCTTT
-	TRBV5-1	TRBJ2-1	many	CASSLGGGSEQFF	TGCGCCAGCAGCTTAGGAGGGGGCAGTGAGCAGTTCTTC
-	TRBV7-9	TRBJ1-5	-	CASSFGRSQPQHF	TGTGCCAGCAGCTTCGGTCGGAGTCAGCCCCAGCATTTT
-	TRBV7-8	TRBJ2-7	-	CASSLGAGAPSYEQYF	TGTGCCAGCAGCTTAGGGGCAGGCGCCCCATCCTACGAGCAGTACTTC
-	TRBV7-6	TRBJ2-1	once	CASSSTQGSSYNEQFF	TGTGCCAGCAGCTCCACCCAGGGTTCCTCCTACAATGAGCAGTTCTTC
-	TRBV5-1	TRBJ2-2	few	CASSLKGERNTGELFF	TGCGCCAGCAGCTTGAAGGGGGAGCGGAACACCGGGGAGCTGTTTTTT